These T cell receptor beta chains were read from a single sample in a study of CXCR3-negative and CXCR3-positive naive CD8 T cells. With the 5' RACE reads reprocessed, TCRdb shows one record per CDR3 protein and no DNA. The sample shows fewer than 95,000 distinct CDR3 sequences, and about 1.5% sits with its ten largest clones. Sequencing was carried out using naive CXCR3- CD8+ T cells from blood. Receptors originate from a human donor in good health. Some clones in this sample may be carry-over from other donors' samples. CDR3s include the opening cysteine and the closing phenylalanine or tryptophan.

V,J,CDR3
TRBV28,TRBJ2-5,CASSSRTMAETQYF
TRBV28,TRBJ2-7,CASSLRGTSGRYEQYF
TRBV19,TRBJ2-1,CASALSRKSSYNEQFF
TRBV7-9,TRBJ2-7,CASSKGTSSYEQYF
TRBV28,TRBJ1-1,CASSLRGTTEAFF
TRBV29-1,TRBJ1-1,CSVGHMNTEAFF
TRBV20-1,TRBJ1-3,CSASDFGSGSTIYF
TRBV15,TRBJ2-3,CATSRDSSWNGLDTQYF
TRBV27,TRBJ2-3,CASSPRIFFTDTQYF
TRBV12-3/TRBV12-4,TRBJ2-1,CASRGSYNEQFF
TRBV20-1,TRBJ1-1,CSARAPGGHTEAFF
TRBV6-2/TRBV6-3,TRBJ1-1,CASRYRPNTEAFF
TRBV28,TRBJ2-5,CASSEDWRAGNQETQYF
TRBV12-3/TRBV12-4,TRBJ2-1,CASSTRSGLNEQFF
TRBV4-1,TRBJ2-3,CASSHQAAGGTDTQYF
TRBV6-5,TRBJ2-5,CASSSFPGQGVGETQYF
TRBV4-1,TRBJ2-1,CASSQDGGAASSYNEQFF
TRBV7-6,TRBJ1-3,CASSFHDRSSGNTIYF
TRBV7-8,TRBJ2-3,CASSEGFTDTQYF
TRBV6-5,TRBJ2-1,CASSLGRRNEQFF
TRBV7-2,TRBJ2-5,CASSLVAGEETQYF
TRBV6-2/TRBV6-3,TRBJ2-7,CASSYPTGEDDEQYF
TRBV7-9,TRBJ2-7,CASSLARAGSSYEQYF
TRBV7-8,TRBJ2-1,CASSLSGLVFNEQFF
TRBV3-1,TRBJ2-7,CASSQVGGYTYEQYF
TRBV7-6,TRBJ2-3,CASSGRAGGADTQYF
TRBV6-5,TRBJ2-7,CASSYSGQPYEQYF
TRBV5-1,TRBJ2-1,CASSLVGTGGLSSYNEQFF
TRBV5-1,TRBJ1-1,CASSLERGSFMNTEAFF
TRBV5-1,TRBJ2-7,CASTISLYSYEQYF
TRBV18,TRBJ2-1,CASSPREAGVANEQYF
TRBV29-1,TRBJ2-2,CSVDQSWNTGELFF
TRBV4-1,TRBJ2-1,CASSHVQVDEQFF
TRBV12-3/TRBV12-4,TRBJ2-1,CASSSPSVTWDEQFF
TRBV6-6,TRBJ2-7,CASSSSGDRYEQYF
TRBV7-9,TRBJ2-7,CASSSTRRDISSYEQYF
TRBV29-1,TRBJ1-1,CSVDIGIMNTEAFF
TRBV28,TRBJ1-1,CATSLGRMNTEAFF
TRBV6-6,TRBJ2-7,CASSYPGLIEQYF
TRBV28,TRBJ2-1,CASSFPTSGGPQQEQFF
TRBV7-2,TRBJ1-5,CASSSLPPGANQPQHF
TRBV29-1,TRBJ2-1,CSVHAISYNEQFF
TRBV10-3,TRBJ1-6,CAISVAGSPLHF
TRBV6-2/TRBV6-3,TRBJ2-1,CASRRPGLPTDEQFF
TRBV3-1,TRBJ2-7,CASSPMTGPVYEQYF
TRBV4-3,TRBJ1-2,CASSQGPRGTSTGYTF
TRBV20-1,TRBJ2-7,CSASAADEQYF
TRBV20-1,TRBJ1-4,CSARDGQGYEKLFF